This T cell receptor beta chain was found in a study of T cell clonality in common variable immunodeficiency. All CVID subjects were on immunoglobulin replacement for at least one year. This clone was counted ten times or more. Antigen unknown. Read coverage stops 3 residues before the CDR3 terminus; the germline J gene supplies the remainder. Regarding the study as a whole: In common variable immunodeficiency, TCR beta chains reportedly carried fewer deletions and N-nucleotide insertions.

The repertoire was sequenced with immunoSEQ multiplex PCR; TCRdb's copy has only in-frame clones and lacks some. The sample is made up of roughly 34,000 clones, none counted only once. The CDR3 contains 16 residues. Germline V CDR1 and CDR2: SGHVS, FQNEAQ. Trimming cost V 5 bases and J 1 base; bases outside gene matches: 9. Sequences were obtained from peripheral blood mononuclear cells. This clonotype originated in a human donor with common variable immunodeficiency. The chain uses TRBV7-8 and TRBJ2-7; 9 bases map to TRBD1. CDR3 DNA, as far as it was read: TGTGCCAGCAGCCAAACACAGGGGGCCTTTTCCTACGAG. The encoded protein is CASSQTQGAFSYE. The complete CDR3 reads CASSQTQGAFSYEQYF.